The clone carrying this TCR beta chain was seen ten or more times. Its antigen is currently unknown. This record comes from a study of metastatic and nonmetastatic thyroid tumors. Study results and caveats: Relative to benign nodules, malignant thyroid tumors were reportedly characterized by significantly elevated TCR beta diversity in blood and tumor.

Every patient was untreated before thyroid surgery. CDR1 and CDR2 from the germline V gene are SGHAT and FQDESV (reference sequence). Unmatched junction bases numbered 6, after V lost 2 bases and J lost 5 bases. This CDR3 has 17 residues. TCRdb used MiXCR to call clones anew from the PCR reads. The data show tens of thousands of clones, with approximately 13% seen just once and approximately 10% held by the top ten. The V and J genes are TRBV11-1 and TRBJ2-2; 12 bases match TRBD2. Source material: tumor tissue. This receptor was identified in a female donor with papillary thyroid cancer or a benign thyroid nodule (not recorded which). Some clones in this sample may be carry-over from other donors' samples. CDR3: CASSLLAGGPGTGELFF. CDR3 nucleotides: TGTGCCAGCAGCTTACTAGCGGGAGGGCCGGGAACCGGGGAGCTGTTTTTT.